This is a list of T cell receptor beta chains from one sample in a study of regulatory T cells in long-lasting Graves disease. TCRdb passed the multiplex PCR reads through MiXCR, listing each CDR3 protein once. The sample has 420,000 or so distinct CDR3 sequences; over 15% are singletons. The data were also submitted as part of a second study, on T cells in Graves' hyperthyroidism and ophthalmopathy.

The sequenced sample was peripheral blood mononuclear cells (PBMCs), obtained at new diagnosis, from a patient treated with antithyroid drugs. These TCRs come from a woman under 30 with Graves disease. The CDR3 runs from the conserved cysteine through the conserved F or W. D genes are given only for firm matches.

d_call v_call cdr3_aa
- TRBV20-1 CSSLALALISYNEQFF
- TRBV12-3/TRBV12-4 CASSFREGQETQYF
TRBD2 TRBV10-1 CTSSAEREASETQYF
TRBD1 TRBV6-1 CASTSLQGDGYTF
- TRBV7-9 CASSLQGPGSPLHF
TRBD2 TRBV20-1 CSARDGLAGGSLKFF
TRBD2 TRBV15 CATRLGGSRDEQFF
TRBD1 TRBV15 CATSTQGAEDTQYF
TRBD2 TRBV27 CATQPHGGGSTGELFF
TRBD1 TRBV3-1 CASSIRTGDQELFF
TRBD2 TRBV6-5 CASSYRLAGVSEQYF
TRBD2 TRBV5-1 CASRLTFSGTSAYNEQFF
- TRBV7-8 CASRGRLNTEAFF
TRBD1 TRBV20-1 CSAKVTGTGIPNYGYTF
TRBD2 TRBV12-3/TRBV12-4 CASSLAGSSYDEQFF
- TRBV12-3/TRBV12-4 CASRKPGPIFSGANVLTF
TRBD2 TRBV11-1 CASRDIPRRGAGGWGQFF
- TRBV6-2/TRBV6-3 CASRTSSGARKEKLFF
TRBD2 TRBV29-1 CSGLAGAYEQYF
- TRBV5-1 CASSPRSATYEQYF
TRBD2 TRBV7-2 CASSPSGSAREQFF
TRBD1 TRBV28 CASSFQTGQGRWGSRSYNEQFF
TRBD1 TRBV19 CASSARDRDYGYTF
- TRBV7-8 CASSLGGFGTLDTEAFF
- TRBV6-1 CASSPRTIGYNEQFF
TRBD2 TRBV6-1 CASSTRTSETYEQYF
TRBD1 TRBV28 CANSSNGQGDQPQHF
- TRBV28 CASSPQGPSNQPQHF
TRBD2 TRBV4-3 CASSHSLAASGRIGELFF
TRBD2 TRBV7-2 CASSSLAGLDTQYF
- TRBV11-3 CASSLYRSTDTQYF
- TRBV7-9 CASSLIQRGSFSYEQYF
- TRBV4-3 CASSQDLGLANTQYF
TRBD1 TRBV2 CASRGDRPQGEQYF
- TRBV30 CAWSRGGTEAFF
- TRBV13 CASSLGRASTDTQYF
TRBD2 TRBV27 CASSFAGVGYNEQFF
- TRBV7-9 CASSLFTSSGANVLTF
TRBD2 TRBV3-1 CATELAGATGELFF
- TRBV10-3 CAISNLGSGNTIYF
- TRBV28 CASSPAGGTGVYEQYF